The clone carrying this T cell receptor beta chain was found a few times. Its antigen is still unknown. One entry per CDR3 protein, called by TCRdb with MiXCR from the 5' RACE reads. Of hundreds of thousands of distinct CDR3 sequences in the sample, around 6.5% are singletons; the top ten hold over 12%. The record originates from a study of T cells after yellow fever vaccination. Looking at the study overall: Fractions of limited cellularity were prepared by means of SMART-Seq v4 Ultra Low Input. General observations from the study: Subsequent to the booster, the majority of primary-vaccination clones reappeared (roughly 97% CD4, about 90% CD8). Contaminating bulk clonotypes could be abundant in FACS-sorted repertoires. The CD4 and CD8 compartments had a small share of their clonotypes in common.

This CDR3 is built from 15 residues. Germline values: CDR1 SGHRS, CDR2 YFSETQ. V was pared by 9 bases and J by 9 bases, with 15 bases of the junction left unmatched. The gene calls are TRBV5-1 and TRBJ2-1, with 10 positions matching TRBD1. The receptor's source is a man aged 25 to 40 who received the YFV17D yellow fever vaccine. Source: PBMCs, taken 5 days after the yellow fever booster vaccination. CDR3 residues: CATRQGATEEGEQFF. The CDR3 bases are TGCGCCACCAGACAGGGGGCTACGGAAGAAGGTGAGCAGTTCTTC.